This TCR beta chain derives from a study of T cells in Graves' hyperthyroidism and ophthalmopathy. The sample holds many counts of this clonotype. Amplified TCR beta CDR3 regions derived from RNA transcripts. The HTBI set primed first-round TCR CDR3 RT-PCR. Via MiXCR, TCRdb re-called the multiplex PCR reads, giving one row per CDR3 protein. This sample has more than 350,000 distinct CDR3 sequences, with about 15% found just once. The source is a woman aged 25-40 years with Graves' hyperthyroidism. Source material: blood.

The CDR3 DNA reads TGTGCCAGCCGAGGCTCGAGCACAGATACGCAGTATTTT. Protein sequence: CASRGSSTDTQYF. The chain carries TRBV18 and TRBJ2-3, with D unclear. Trimming took 8 bases from V and 0 from J, leaving 9 bases between them. The CDR3 sequence is 13 residues long. The germline V gene encodes CDR1 KGHSH and CDR2 LQKENI.